This T cell receptor beta chain was captured in a study of cytomegalovirus exposure and HLA in healthy donors. Study conclusions and caveats: In a later analysis, TCR beta V- and J-gene trimming showed a link to a missense DCLRE1C variant. The authors judged a highly shared variant cluster likely a sequencing artifact. Most of the TCR beta V segments (in an earlier analysis) were productive either about 87% or about 30% of the time. Indistinguishable V segments such as TRBV6-2 and TRBV6-3 were excluded.

PCR used 60 Vbeta primers and 13 Jbeta primers. Method: immunoSEQ multiplex PCR; TCRdb's copy keeps in-frame clones and lacks some. The table records some 97,000 clones, 70% to 80% of them present only once. Germline assignment: CDR1 KGHSH and CDR2 LQKENI. The CDR3 consists of 14 residues. The ends were cut back, 4 bases at V and 0 bases at J, with 8 bases in the middle. Points on this clone: The antigen is unknown.

The receptor was isolated from a woman younger than 35 in good health and CMV-seropositive. The sample taken for sequencing was PBMCs. The chain uses TRBV18 and TRBJ2-3; D perhaps matches TRBD1 (5 bases). This CDR3 is CASSLRVSTDTQYF. CDR3 nucleotides: TGTGCCAGCTCACTCAGGGTTAGCACAGATACGCAGTATTTT.